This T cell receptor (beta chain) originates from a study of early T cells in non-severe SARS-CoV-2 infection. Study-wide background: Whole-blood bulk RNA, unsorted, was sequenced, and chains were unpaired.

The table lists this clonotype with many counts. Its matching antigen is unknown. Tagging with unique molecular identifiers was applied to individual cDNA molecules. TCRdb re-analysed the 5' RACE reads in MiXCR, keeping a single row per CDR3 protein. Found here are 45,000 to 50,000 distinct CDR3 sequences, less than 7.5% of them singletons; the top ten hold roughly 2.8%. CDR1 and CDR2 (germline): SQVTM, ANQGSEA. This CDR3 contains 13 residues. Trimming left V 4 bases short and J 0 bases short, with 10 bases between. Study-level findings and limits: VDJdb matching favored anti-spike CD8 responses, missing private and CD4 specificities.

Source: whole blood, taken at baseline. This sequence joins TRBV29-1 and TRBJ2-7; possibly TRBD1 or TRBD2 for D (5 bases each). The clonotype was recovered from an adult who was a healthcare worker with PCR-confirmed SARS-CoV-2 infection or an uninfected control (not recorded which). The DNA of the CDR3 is TGCAGCGTTGTTGGGACGTCCTCCTACGAGCAGTACTTC. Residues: CSVVGTSSYEQYF.